The text below deals with one T cell receptor beta chain. This specimen belongs to a study of blood T cell repertoires in COVID-19. Sequencing was performed with immunoSEQ multiplex PCR; in TCRdb, only in-frame clones are kept and a portion is missing. The table has some 250,000 clones, more than 85% seen once. V was clipped by 6 bases and J by 0 bases, with 14 bases between them. Looked up from germline, CDR1 is SQVTM and CDR2 is ANQGSEA. This CDR3 spans 14 amino acids. The rearrangement uses TRBV29-1 and TRBJ1-1; D is uncertain. This sequence originates from a man aged 35 to 55 who had recovered from COVID-19. Sequenced input: PBMCs or T cells enriched from blood (not recorded which). CDR3 sequence (DNA): TGCAGCGTGCTCACGATGTACATGAACACTGAAGCTTTCTTT. It specifies CSVLTMYMNTEAFF.